A selection of T cell receptor beta chains follows, all from one sample in a study of T cell repertoires in aging, cancer and after chemotherapy. TCRdb analysed the multiplex PCR reads with MiXCR anew, one entry per CDR3 protein. The sample holds about 6,200 distinct CDR3 sequences, around 30% seen once. The sequenced sample was blood. Every receptor here comes from a human donor with a blood cancer. CDR3s include the opening cysteine and the closing phenylalanine or tryptophan. Fields, in order: D gene, J gene, V gene, clone size, CDR3 DNA, CDR3 protein. A D gene is named only where the DNA matches it firmly. Some rows have no size entry. The others give once, few or many, or a class for an expanded clone.

d_call: -
j_call: TRBJ2-3
v_call: TRBV4-2
clone_size: once
cdr3_nt: TGCGCCAGCAGCCAGGCCCCGGGACATGGTGGAGATACGCAGTATTTT
cdr3_aa: CASSQAPGHGGDTQYF

d_call: -
j_call: TRBJ2-2
v_call: TRBV5-5
clone_size: medium-sized
cdr3_nt: TGTGCCAGCAGCTTGGGGGCGGGACTCCTGGCCTCCGGGGAGCTGTTTTTT
cdr3_aa: CASSLGAGLLASGELFF

d_call: TRBD2
j_call: TRBJ2-2
v_call: TRBV6-5
clone_size: medium-sized
cdr3_nt: TGTGCCAGCAGTTACTCGGGACTAGCGGGGTTAAACACCGGGGAGCTGTTTTTT
cdr3_aa: CASSYSGLAGLNTGELFF

d_call: TRBD1
j_call: TRBJ1-1
v_call: TRBV20-1
clone_size: -
cdr3_nt: TGCAGTGCTAGAGGGACAGGGAGGACTGAAGCTTTCTTT
cdr3_aa: CSARGTGRTEAFF

d_call: TRBD1
j_call: TRBJ2-7
v_call: TRBV6-5
clone_size: -
cdr3_nt: TGTGCCAGCAGCGCGGGACAGGGGATGAACGAGCAGTACTTC
cdr3_aa: CASSAGQGMNEQYF

d_call: TRBD2
j_call: TRBJ2-7
v_call: TRBV28
clone_size: -
cdr3_nt: TGTGCCAGCAGTTCCGACTTTGAGCGGGAGAGTTACGAGCAGTACTTC
cdr3_aa: CASSSDFERESYEQYF

d_call: -
j_call: TRBJ2-5
v_call: TRBV27
clone_size: medium-sized
cdr3_nt: TGTGCCAGCAGTTCAGGTGGCCAAGAGACCCAGTACTTC
cdr3_aa: CASSSGGQETQYF

d_call: TRBD2
j_call: TRBJ2-5
v_call: TRBV20-1
clone_size: medium-sized
cdr3_nt: TGCAGTGCTAGGCGGACTAGTCGGGGCGGATGGACCCAGTACTTC
cdr3_aa: CSARRTSRGGWTQYF

d_call: -
j_call: TRBJ2-1
v_call: TRBV19
clone_size: medium-sized
cdr3_nt: TGTGCCAGTAGTAGTACAGGGATTCTCCGCAATGAGCAGTTCTTC
cdr3_aa: CASSSTGILRNEQFF

d_call: -
j_call: TRBJ2-7
v_call: TRBV27
clone_size: -
cdr3_nt: TGTGCCAGCAGTTTAGCAGGGAGCTCCTACGAGCAGTACTTC
cdr3_aa: CASSLAGSSYEQYF

d_call: TRBD1
j_call: TRBJ1-2
v_call: TRBV7-9
clone_size: -
cdr3_nt: TGTGCCAGCACCCAGGGGGATGGCTACACCTTC
cdr3_aa: CASTQGDGYTF

d_call: TRBD2
j_call: TRBJ2-7
v_call: TRBV18
clone_size: few
cdr3_nt: TGTGCCAGCTCGCGCCCGGGGGGGAAATACGAGCAGTACTTC
cdr3_aa: CASSRPGGKYEQYF

d_call: -
j_call: TRBJ1-4
v_call: TRBV27
clone_size: medium-sized
cdr3_nt: TGTGCCAGCAGTCCCCGGGAGGGTAGCCCTGAAAAACTGTTTTTT
cdr3_aa: CASSPREGSPEKLFF

d_call: -
j_call: TRBJ2-2
v_call: TRBV25-1
clone_size: few
cdr3_nt: TGTGCCAGCAGTGGGCAGGGTAGGGTCCAGCTGTTTTTT
cdr3_aa: CASSGQGRVQLFF

d_call: TRBD2
j_call: TRBJ2-3
v_call: TRBV5-1
clone_size: -
cdr3_nt: TGCGCCAGCAGCTTGGTGGCTAGCGGGATCTTAGATACGCAGTATTTT
cdr3_aa: CASSLVASGILDTQYF

d_call: -
j_call: TRBJ2-7
v_call: TRBV12-3/TRBV12-4
clone_size: -
cdr3_nt: TGTGCCAGCAGTTTACACGGCGGCAGCTCCTACGAGCAGTACTTC
cdr3_aa: CASSLHGGSSYEQYF

d_call: TRBD1
j_call: TRBJ2-7
v_call: TRBV20-1
clone_size: -
cdr3_nt: TGCAGTGCTAGAGCTAGGACAGGGGCCTACGAGCAGTACTTC
cdr3_aa: CSARARTGAYEQYF

d_call: TRBD1
j_call: TRBJ1-6
v_call: TRBV7-9
clone_size: -
cdr3_nt: TGTGCCAGCAGCTTCGGGACAGGGACCGATAATTCACCCCTCCACTTT
cdr3_aa: CASSFGTGTDNSPLHF

d_call: -
j_call: TRBJ2-7
v_call: TRBV20-1
clone_size: -
cdr3_nt: TGCAGTGCAAACTCACTAGCACCCTACGAGAAGTACTTC
cdr3_aa: CSANSLAPYEKYF

d_call: -
j_call: TRBJ2-3
v_call: TRBV6-6
clone_size: medium-sized
cdr3_nt: TGTGCCAGCAGTACCACCTCGGATACGCAGTATTTT
cdr3_aa: CASSTTSDTQYF

d_call: -
j_call: TRBJ2-2
v_call: TRBV6-2/TRBV6-3
clone_size: medium-sized
cdr3_nt: TGTGCCAGCAGGCGAAACAGGGCCGGGGAGCTGTTTTTT
cdr3_aa: CASRRNRAGELFF

d_call: TRBD1
j_call: TRBJ1-1
v_call: TRBV6-5
clone_size: -
cdr3_nt: TGTGCCAGCAGTTACACGAACCTCTTTTGGGACAGGAACAATGAAGCTTTCTTT
cdr3_aa: CASSYTNLFWDRNNEAFF

d_call: -
j_call: TRBJ2-5
v_call: TRBV6-5
clone_size: medium-sized
cdr3_nt: TGTGCCAGCAGTCTACTGCCGTACCAAGAGACCCAGTACTTC
cdr3_aa: CASSLLPYQETQYF

d_call: -
j_call: TRBJ2-7
v_call: TRBV5-1
clone_size: -
cdr3_nt: TGCGCCAGCAGCTTGAGCGTTTCCTACGAGCAGTACTTC
cdr3_aa: CASSLSVSYEQYF

d_call: -
j_call: TRBJ2-1
v_call: TRBV6-5
clone_size: medium-sized
cdr3_nt: TGTGCCAGCAGTTACACGCCGCAGGGCAATGAGCAGTTCTTC
cdr3_aa: CASSYTPQGNEQFF

d_call: -
j_call: TRBJ2-7
v_call: TRBV20-1
clone_size: -
cdr3_nt: TGCAGTGTTCGTCCCGGCTCCTCCTACGAGCAGTACTTC
cdr3_aa: CSVRPGSSYEQYF

d_call: -
j_call: TRBJ2-5
v_call: TRBV20-1
clone_size: -
cdr3_nt: TGCAGTGCTAGAGGAAAAACAGGCCAAGAGACCCAGTACTTC
cdr3_aa: CSARGKTGQETQYF

d_call: -
j_call: TRBJ2-1
v_call: TRBV14
clone_size: few
cdr3_nt: TGTGCCAGCAGCCGGAGACCTAGTGAGCAGTTCTTC
cdr3_aa: CASSRRPSEQFF

d_call: TRBD2
j_call: TRBJ2-7
v_call: TRBV20-1
clone_size: -
cdr3_nt: TGCAGTGCCCCCGTTCTAGCGGGAGGACCCTACGAGCAGTACTTC
cdr3_aa: CSAPVLAGGPYEQYF

d_call: -
j_call: TRBJ2-5
v_call: TRBV18
clone_size: medium-sized
cdr3_nt: TGTGCCAGCTCACCACCGGAGGAGGGAGAGACCCAGTACTTC
cdr3_aa: CASSPPEEGETQYF

d_call: TRBD2
j_call: TRBJ2-3
v_call: TRBV24-1
clone_size: few
cdr3_nt: TGTGCCACCAGTGGTCGCGGGAGTCTCTCTAGCACAGATACGCAGTATTTT
cdr3_aa: CATSGRGSLSSTDTQYF

d_call: -
j_call: TRBJ2-7
v_call: TRBV21-1
clone_size: few
cdr3_nt: TGTGCCAGCAGCGCGTCTCCGGGACGGCCTTTCCTACCCACCTACGAGCAGTACTTC
cdr3_aa: CASSASPGRPFLPTYEQYF

d_call: -
j_call: TRBJ1-2
v_call: TRBV27
clone_size: medium-sized
cdr3_nt: TGTGCCAGCAGTTTTAATGACAATTCGGGCTACACCTTC
cdr3_aa: CASSFNDNSGYTF

d_call: TRBD1
j_call: TRBJ2-5
v_call: TRBV19
clone_size: medium-sized
cdr3_nt: TGTGCCAGCGCCTGGGACAGGGAGGAGACCCAGTACTTC
cdr3_aa: CASAWDREETQYF

d_call: TRBD2
j_call: TRBJ2-1
v_call: TRBV5-1
clone_size: -
cdr3_nt: TGCGCCAGCAGTTTGGGTGAGGGAGGGCCCGATGAGCAGTTCTTC
cdr3_aa: CASSLGEGGPDEQFF

d_call: TRBD1
j_call: TRBJ2-7
v_call: TRBV5-4
clone_size: few
cdr3_nt: TGTGCCAGCAGCTTGGCCCAGGGGGTAAGTGACGAGCAGTACTTC
cdr3_aa: CASSLAQGVSDEQYF

d_call: -
j_call: TRBJ2-3
v_call: TRBV15
clone_size: medium-sized
cdr3_nt: TGTGCCACCAGCAAAGCTAGGCCAGATACGCAGTATTTT
cdr3_aa: CATSKARPDTQYF

d_call: -
j_call: TRBJ2-1
v_call: TRBV6-6
clone_size: medium-sized
cdr3_nt: TGTGCCAGCAGCTCCGGCGCGGCGAATGAGCAGTTCTTC
cdr3_aa: CASSSGAANEQFF

d_call: -
j_call: TRBJ1-2
v_call: TRBV6-5
clone_size: medium-sized
cdr3_nt: TGTGCCAGCAGTTACGGGAACAACTATGGCTACACCTTC
cdr3_aa: CASSYGNNYGYTF

d_call: -
j_call: TRBJ2-2
v_call: TRBV5-1
clone_size: medium-sized
cdr3_nt: TGCGCCAGCAGCTCCACTGACAGAGAGGCCCACACCGGGGAGCTGTTTTTT
cdr3_aa: CASSSTDREAHTGELFF

d_call: -
j_call: TRBJ2-7
v_call: TRBV12-3/TRBV12-4
clone_size: -
cdr3_nt: TGTGCCAGCAGTTCCCAGATGAGACACCACGAGCAGTACTTC
cdr3_aa: CASSSQMRHHEQYF

d_call: TRBD2
j_call: TRBJ2-7
v_call: TRBV29-1
clone_size: -
cdr3_nt: TGCAGCGCCCGAGGGACTAGCGGGAGCGAGCAGTACTTC
cdr3_aa: CSARGTSGSEQYF

d_call: -
j_call: TRBJ2-2
v_call: TRBV5-1
clone_size: medium-sized
cdr3_nt: TGCGCCAGCAGCCACTACGACGGAACGAAGAGCGGGGAGCTGTTTTTT
cdr3_aa: CASSHYDGTKSGELFF

d_call: TRBD1
j_call: TRBJ1-6
v_call: TRBV19
clone_size: -
cdr3_nt: TGTGCCGGTAGTGCCCGGACAGGGGGCTCCTATAATTCACCCCTCCACTTT
cdr3_aa: CAGSARTGGSYNSPLHF

d_call: -
j_call: TRBJ2-1
v_call: TRBV24-1
clone_size: few
cdr3_nt: TGTGCCACCAGTGTTAAAGGACACACTTACAATGAGCAGTTCTTC
cdr3_aa: CATSVKGHTYNEQFF